One sample yielded the 18 T cell receptor beta chains listed below, sequenced in a study of CD8 T cells in ankylosing spondylitis. TCRdb fed the 5' RACE reads into MiXCR, producing one record per CDR3 protein. The top ten clones hold about 10% of a sample with 250,000 to 400,000 distinct CDR3 sequences, under 14% of them seen once. The sequenced sample consisted of blood, either unsorted or a sorted T cell fraction (not recorded which). Source of these receptors: a female donor with ankylosing spondylitis or in good health (not recorded which).

This clonotype was seen many times. The J gene is TRBJ1-3, the V gene TRBV11-2; D gene ambiguous. The CDR3 is made up of 14 amino acids. Germline CDR1 reads SGHAT; CDR2 reads FQNNGV. Trimming removed 3 bases from V and 1 base from J, with 7 bases in between. This CDR3 is CASSFKASGNTIYF. CDR3 sequence (DNA): TGTGCCAGCAGCTTTAAAGCTTCTGGAAACACCATATATTTT.

This rearrangement joins TRBV20-1 to TRBJ2-4; D might be TRBD1 (6 bases). Per germline, CDR1 DFQATT and CDR2 SNEGSKA (reference sequence). The CDR3 runs to 15 residues. V shed 5 bases and J shed 0 bases, with 14 bases lying between them. CDR3 sequence: CSALQTGLAKNIQYF. The CDR3 bases are TGCAGTGCTCTCCAGACAGGCCTAGCCAAAAACATTCAGTACTTC.

The DNA of the CDR3 is TGCAGTGCTAGAGGGTTTCGTCCAGGGGTGATGAACGAGCAGTACTTC. Amino acids: CSARGFRPGVMNEQYF. The gene calls are TRBV20-1 and TRBJ2-7; a weak D match, TRBD1 (6 bases). Trimming stripped 1 base from V and 5 bases from J, with 21 bases between. The CDR3 extends over 16 amino acids. Germline loops: CDR1 DFQATT, CDR2 SNEGSKA (reference sequence).

This clonotype was picked up many times. The chain has TRBV5-6 and TRBJ2-2; TRBD1 or TRBD2 may be the D gene (5 bases each). The germline V gene has CDR1 SGHDT and CDR2 YYEEEE. The CDR3 is 16 residues long. V lost 1 base and J lost 0, with 10 bases in between. In DNA, the CDR3 is TGTGCCAGCAGCTTGCCGGGACCACCGAACACCGGGGAGCTGTTTTTT. Encoded protein: CASSLPGPPNTGELFF. The variable domain in full, with the rest retrieved from reference TRBV5-6 and TRBJ2-2, is DAGVTQSPTHLIKTRGQQVTLRCSPKSGHDTVSWYQQALGQGPQFIFQYYEEEERQRGNFPDRFSGHQFPNYSSELNVNALLLGDSALYLCASSLPGPPNTGELFFGEGSRLTVL.

This clonotype was observed at least ten times. The genes are TRBV29-1 and TRBJ1-1; D is undetermined. The germline V gene encodes CDR1 SQVTM and CDR2 ANQGSEA. Between the trimmed V and J ends, which lost 4 bases and 0 bases, there was a span of 9 bases. The CDR3 covers 13 residues. CDR3 nucleotide sequence: TGCAGCGTTGTTACGGCATTGAACACTGAAGCTTTCTTT. Residues: CSVVTALNTEAFF.

This clonotype was counted many times. This chain connects TRBV6-2 or TRBV6-3 to TRBJ1-4; 8 bases are shared with TRBD1. This CDR3 is built from 14 residues. Per germline, CDR1 MNHEY and CDR2 SVGEGT. V shed 6 bases and J 7 bases; nucleotides not matched to a gene: 7. CDR3: CASSRGRGAEKLFF. CDR3 bases: TGTGCCAGCAGCAGGGGGCGCGGGGCTGAAAAACTGTTTTTT.

This clonotype was recorded many times. The V and J genes are TRBV5-1 and TRBJ2-7; D gene unclear. The V gene lost 4 bases and the J gene lost 0 bases, with 11 bases spanning the gap. Germline-derived CDR1 and CDR2 are SGHRS and YFSETQ. CDR3 length: 14 residues. The CDR3 region has the DNA TGCGCCAGCAGCAGTGGGGTCCCCTCCTACGAGCAGTACTTC. Protein sequence: CASSSGVPSYEQYF.

As to this clonotype: The missing conserved phenylalanine or tryptophan at the end of this CDR3 makes a read error likely. The V gene is TRBV5-1, the J gene TRBJ2-1; D is unresolved. This CDR3 contains 11 residues. Trimming took 4 bases from V and 8 from J, leaving 7 bases between them. Germline CDR1 SGHRS, CDR2 YFSETQ. This CDR3 reads CASSLYHEQFI. CDR3 nucleotide sequence: TGCGCCAGCAGCCTATATCATGAGCAGTTCATC.

In its sample, this clonotype was seen many times. The chain employs TRBV29-1 and TRBJ2-5; D is perhaps TRBD1 (6 bases). The CDR3 has 15 amino acids. V shed 2 bases and J shed 5 bases, with 18 bases lying between them. Germline-derived CDR1 and CDR2 are SQVTM and ANQGSEA. Here the CDR3 reads CSVEPKSVGAETQYF. As DNA, the CDR3 is TGCAGCGTTGAACCAAAATCCGTGGGGGCTGAGACCCAGTACTTC.

This chain links TRBV6-6 with TRBJ1-5; TRBD1 aligns across 7 bases. V lost 8 bases to trimming and J lost 3 bases; unmatched junction nucleotides: 4. Germline loops: CDR1 MNHNY, CDR2 SVGAGI (reference sequence). This CDR3 comprises 13 residues. The CDR3 loop reads CASDRVDNQPQHF. The DNA of the CDR3 is TGTGCCAGCGACAGGGTAGACAATCAGCCCCAGCATTTT.

At least ten counts were recorded for this clonotype. The DNA of the CDR3 is TGTGCCAGCAGCTTATCATGGGGGCCGAACACTGAAGCTTTCTTT. It is translated as CASSLSWGPNTEAFF. The J gene is TRBJ1-1, the V gene TRBV7-2; possible D gene TRBD1, 6 bases. The germline V and J ends were trimmed by 2 bases and 1 base, with 11 bases remaining between them. Per the germline V gene, CDR1 is SGHTA and CDR2 is FQGNSA. The CDR3 sequence is 15 residues long. Full variable domain (missing parts from reference TRBV7-2 and TRBJ1-1): GAGVSQSPSNKVTEKGKDVELRCDPISGHTALYWYRQSLGQGLEFLIYFQGNSAPDKSGLPSDRFSAERTGGSVSTLTIQRTQQEDSAVYLCASSLSWGPNTEAFFGQGTRLTVV.

The table lists this clonotype with many counts. CDR3 residues: CASSQDGRPYSYEQYF. CDR3 DNA: TGTGCCAGCAGCCAAGATGGCAGACCGTACTCCTACGAGCAGTACTTC. V and J are TRBV4-2 and TRBJ2-7; D unresolved. V was trimmed by 0 bases and J by 0 bases, leaving 12 bases between them. Germline CDR1 is LGHNA and CDR2 is YNFKEQ. The CDR3 spans 16 residues.

This clonotype appeared many times. This chain connects TRBV20-1 to TRBJ2-5; 8 bases align to TRBD2. CDR1 and CDR2 (germline): DFQATT, SNEGSKA (reference sequence). The CDR3 runs to 14 residues. Germline trimming cut 5 bases from V and 3 bases from J; bases unmatched to any gene: 8. CDR3: CSARPGLGKETQYF. The CDR3 DNA reads as TGCAGTGCTCGCCCGGGACTAGGGAAAGAGACCCAGTACTTC.

This clonotype appeared many times. The chain joins TRBV28 to TRBJ2-3; 7 positions match TRBD2. Trimming at V came to 5 bases and at J to 1 base, leaving 9 bases not matched to a gene. Germline V gene data show CDR1 as MDHEN and CDR2 as SYDVKM. CDR3 length: 16 residues. CDR3 sequence (DNA): TGTGCCAGCAGTGCCCCGGGAGGTCTTCGCACAGATACGCAGTATTTT. It is translated as CASSAPGGLRTDTQYF.

This clonotype has ten or more counts. The V and J genes are TRBV12-3 or TRBV12-4 and TRBJ2-3, with no clear D. The CDR3 totals 16 residues. Trimming took 3 bases from V and 0 from J, leaving 13 bases between them. The CDR3: CASSFAVGASTDTQYF. The CDR3 DNA sequence: TGTGCCAGCAGTTTTGCCGTAGGAGCTAGCACAGATACGCAGTATTTT.

The V gene is TRBV5-1, the J gene TRBJ2-3; the D gene is possibly TRBD2 (7 bases). In germline, CDR1 is SGHRS, CDR2 YFSETQ. The germline V and J ends were trimmed by 4 bases and 2 bases, with 17 bases remaining between them. The CDR3 has 16 residues. The CDR3 DNA reads TGCGCCAGCAGCACCACTGCGGGGGCCCCCACAGATACGCAGTATTTT. It codes for CASSTTAGAPTDTQYF.

The chain employs TRBV11-2 and TRBJ2-2; possibly TRBD1 for D (7 bases). The germline V gene has CDR1 SGHAT and CDR2 FQNNGV. The CDR3 is made up of 14 amino acids. V was pared by 3 bases and J by 6 bases, with 11 bases between. CDR3 amino acids: CASSFSRGAGELFF. In DNA, the CDR3 is TGTGCCAGCAGCTTCTCCAGGGGGGCCGGGGAGCTGTTTTTT.

Ten or more counts support this clonotype. The chain couples TRBV29-1 to TRBJ2-3; no clear D gene. With 7 bases removed from V and 6 bases from J, the gap between germline ends came to 11 bases. Germline-derived CDR1 and CDR2 are SQVTM and ANQGSEA. This CDR3 contains 11 residues. The CDR3 DNA reads as TGCAGCGCTGAGGTTATCGATACGCAGTATTTT. Translated: CSAEVIDTQYF.